Following are 8 T cell receptor beta chains from one sample sequenced in a study of cytomegalovirus exposure and HLA in healthy donors (dated by TCRdb to about 2017). The library was generated by the immunoSEQ multiplex PCR assay. For the multiplex PCR, a mixture combining 60 forward primers for TCR Vbeta segments and 13 reverse primers for TCR Jbeta segments was used. TCRdb re-hosts the immuneACCESS table, in-frame sequences only. Its copies lack some clones; in the studies checked, an unresolved V gene accounts for under half of them, and the cause for the rest is not known. The sample table lists about 110,000 clones, 55% to 70% of them with a count of one. The top ten hold around 2.2% of the sample. The sample taken for sequencing was PBMCs. The receptors derive from a woman in her twenties or thirties in good health and CMV-seronegative.

The genes are TRBV5-1 and TRBJ2-7, with D possibly TRBD2 on 5 matching bases. Germline V gene lookup returns CDR1 SGHRS and CDR2 YFSETQ. V was pared by 0 bases and J by 2 bases, with 9 bases between. This CDR3 region has 14 residues. CDR3 amino acids: CASSLGGSPYEQYF. The CDR3 DNA is TGCGCCAGCAGCTTGGGAGGGAGCCCCTACGAGCAGTACTTC.

This rearrangement joins TRBV9 to TRBJ2-1, with TRBD2 matching over 10 bases. V lost 0 bases, J lost 6 bases, and 6 bases stayed unmatched. There are 16 residues in the CDR3. Germline V gives CDR1 SGDLS, CDR2 YYNGEE. As DNA, the CDR3 is TGTGCCAGCAGCGTAGATCTAGCGGGAGCGTTCAATGAGCAGTTCTTC. This translates into CASSVDLAGAFNEQFF.

This chain connects TRBV21-1 to TRBJ2-1; the table's D call of TRBD2 was not tested on the DNA. TRBV21-1 is a pseudogene segment. The CDR3 spans 15 residues. CDR3 region: CASRCRGETYNEQFF. CDR3 sequence (DNA): TGTGCCAGCCGCTGCCGGGGGGAAACTTACAATGAGCAGTTCTTC.

This clone was counted between two and nine times. The V gene is TRBV9, the J gene TRBJ1-4; D is perhaps TRBD1 (5 bases). CDR3 size: 16 residues. Trimming shortened V by 7 bases and J by 7 bases, and 23 bases separated the two germline ends. From germline, CDR1 is SGDLS and CDR2 YYNGEE. CDR3 DNA: TGTGCCAGCTCCGGCAGGGAAGGAACTGCTCCTGAAAAACTGTTTTTT. Its translation: CASSGREGTAPEKLFF.

This clone was seen just once. This chain connects TRBV5-1 to TRBJ2-3, with TRBD2 identical over 14 bases. The germline CDR1 and CDR2 sequences are SGHRS and YFSETQ. With 4 bases clipped from V and 8 bases from J, the junction kept 6 bases outside the gene matches. The CDR3 length is 15 residues. The CDR3 DNA is TGCGCCAGCAGCCAGACTAGCGGGAGGGGAGGTACGCAGTATTTT. Its protein product is CASSQTSGRGGTQYF.

This chain uses TRBV5-8 with TRBJ1-5; unclear D gene. Germline V CDR1 and CDR2: SGHTS, YDEGEE. Trimming left V 0 bases short and J 2 bases short, with 15 bases between. The CDR3 covers 17 residues. The CDR3 protein is CASSLEWLKEGNQPQHF. The CDR3 DNA follows: TGTGCCAGCAGCTTGGAATGGCTAAAGGAGGGCAATCAGCCCCAGCATTTT.

The chain recombines TRBV9 with TRBJ1-1; weak D call: TRBD1 (5 bases). The germline gives CDR1 SGDLS, CDR2 YYNGEE. Trimming took 3 bases from V and 4 from J, leaving 16 bases between them. CDR3 size: 15 residues. In DNA, the CDR3 is TGTGCCAGCAGCGCGGGGACTTGGGATGGCACTGAAGCTTTCTTT. Amino acid sequence: CASSAGTWDGTEAFF.

This chain links TRBV11-3 with TRBJ1-2; 8 bases agree with TRBD1. Germline V CDR1 and CDR2: SGHNT, YENEEA. CDR3 size: 15 residues. Losses at the gene ends were 5 bases for V and 8 bases for J; bases not matched to a gene: 13. In DNA form, the CDR3 reads TGTGCCAGCAGCACCCAGTACCAGGGGGCGGGCGGCTACACCTTC. It encodes CASSTQYQGAGGYTF.